Below are 29 T cell receptor beta chains sequenced from a single sample in a study of identical twins. Each CDR3 protein is one row after TCRdb ran MiXCR on the 5' RACE reads. The sample records roughly 480,000 distinct CDR3 sequences, around 24% being singletons. The same sample was also studied in work on T cells expressing NK-cell markers.

Sequencing was carried out using CD4+ T cells sorted from blood. The source of these receptors is a young woman in good health.

The chain carries TRBV12-3 or TRBV12-4 and TRBJ2-1; possible D gene TRBD2, 5 bases. V was shortened by 6 bases and J by 4 bases, with 22 bases between the two germline ends. The CDR3 length is 17 residues. In nucleotides, the CDR3 is TGTGCCAGCAGCCGTGACAACTCGGGAACCAAATACAATGAGCAGTTCTTC. Amino acid sequence: CASSRDNSGTKYNEQFF.

This clonotype was detected only a few times. The V and J genes are TRBV20-1 and TRBJ1-5, with TRBD1 as a possible D gene (5 bases). The CDR3 length is 14 residues. Deletions cut 4 bases from V and 0 bases from J, with 10 bases between. Germline V gene sequence: CDR1 DFQATT, CDR2 SNEGSKA (reference sequence). CDR3 in amino acids: CSAIIQASNQPQHF. The CDR3 DNA is TGCAGTGCTATCATACAGGCTAGCAATCAGCCCCAGCATTTT.

The chain links TRBV12-3 or TRBV12-4 to TRBJ2-2; tentatively, D is TRBD1 (7 bases). CDR3 length: 13 residues. V lost 8 bases, J lost 8 bases, and 15 bases lay in between. The CDR3 is CASSEGARGELFF. CDR3 coding DNA: TGTGCCAGCTCGGAGGGGGCGAGGGGGGAGCTGTTTTTT.

In this sample, this clonotype turned up a few times. This chain links TRBV7-9 with TRBJ1-1; no clear D. The CDR3 has 12 amino acids. Germline V gives CDR1 SEHNR, CDR2 FQNEAQ (reference sequence). V lost 1 base and J 5 bases, leaving 5 bases between the germline ends. The CDR3 nucleotides are TGTGCCAGCAGCTTAGACGGTACTGAAGCTTTCTTT. It encodes CASSLDGTEAFF. The whole variable domain, remainder taken from reference TRBV7-9 and TRBJ1-1, is DTGVSQNPRHKITKRGQNVTFRCDPISEHNRLYWYRQTLGQGPEFLTYFQNEAQLEKSRLLSDRFSAERPKGSFSTLEIQRTEQGDSAMYLCASSLDGTEAFFGQGTRLTVV.

V gene TRBV12-3 or TRBV12-4 combines with J gene TRBJ2-2; TRBD1 or TRBD2 may be the D gene (6 bases each). V lost 7 bases, J lost 4 bases, and 13 bases lay in between. This CDR3 has 14 amino acids. This chain's CDR3 is CASTRGQSTGELFF. The CDR3 DNA is TGTGCCAGCACCCGGGGGCAGAGCACCGGGGAGCTGTTTTTT.

This clonotype was observed a handful of times. V gene TRBV2 combines with J gene TRBJ1-4; 8 bases fit TRBD1. The CDR3 runs to 14 residues. Unmatched junction bases numbered 4, after V lost 5 bases and J lost 5 bases. Germline values: CDR1 SNHLY, CDR2 FYNNEI. The CDR3 sequence: CASSSWDRNEKLFF. CDR3 in DNA: TGTGCCAGCAGTTCCTGGGACAGGAATGAAAAACTGTTTTTT. Together with reference TRBV2 and TRBJ1-4, the CDR3 gives the full variable domain: EPEVTQTPSHQVTQMGQEVILRCVPISNHLYFYWYRQILGQKVEFLVSFYNNEISEKSEIFDDQFSVERPDGSNFTLKIRSTKLEDSAMYFCASSSWDRNEKLFFGSGTQLSVL.

The V and J genes are TRBV10-3 and TRBJ1-1; tentatively, D is TRBD1 (6 bases). Trimming left V 0 bases short and J 5 bases short, with 13 bases between. CDR3 size: 15 residues. Germline CDR1 and CDR2: ENHRY and SYGVKD. CDR3 sequence: CAISESQGRVTEAFF. Written as DNA, the CDR3 is TGTGCCATCAGTGAGTCACAGGGTCGGGTTACTGAAGCTTTCTTT.

As DNA, the CDR3 is TGTGCCTGGAACCCGGGCTCGGATACGCAGTATTTT. Protein: CAWNPGSDTQYF. The V and J genes are TRBV30 and TRBJ2-3, with unresolved D. V gave up 4 bases and J gave up 6 bases, with 11 bases separating them. CDR3 size: 12 residues. The germline V gene encodes CDR1 GTSNPN and CDR2 SVGIG (reference sequence). Supplemented by reference TRBV30 and TRBJ2-3, the full variable domain reads SQTIHQWPATLVQPVGSPLSLECTVEGTSNPNLYWYRQAAGRGLQLLFYSVGIGQISSEVPQNLSASRPQDRQFILSSKKLLLSDSGFYLCAWNPGSDTQYFGPGTRLTVL.

This chain uses TRBV3-1 with TRBJ2-2; D gene ambiguous. Looked up from germline, CDR1 is LGHDT and CDR2 is YNNKEL (reference sequence). This CDR3 is 16 amino acids long. The ends were cut back, 2 bases at V and 9 bases at J, with 19 bases in the middle. CDR3 sequence reads: CASSQFIGTRVRELFF. The CDR3 bases are TGTGCCAGCAGCCAATTCATCGGAACCCGCGTAAGGGAGCTGTTTTTT.

CDR3: CASSLGGIDYGYTF. The CDR3 coding sequence is TGTGCCAGCAGTTTGGGAGGGATTGACTATGGCTACACCTTC. The chain joins TRBV12-3 or TRBV12-4 to TRBJ1-2; D unclear. This CDR3 comprises 14 residues. Trimming removed 3 bases at V and 3 bases at J, with 11 bases between.

This rearrangement joins TRBV14 to TRBJ2-5; D unresolved. Trimming removed 6 bases at V and 1 base at J, with 12 bases between. The germline V gene encodes CDR1 SGHDN and CDR2 FVKESK. The CDR3 loop spans 14 amino acids. The CDR3 DNA sequence: TGTGCCAGCAGTAAACGGAAGGGCCAAGAGACCCAGTACTTC. Its translation: CASSKRKGQETQYF.

This clonotype appeared many times. V gene TRBV29-1 combines with J gene TRBJ1-1; maybe TRBD1 (5 bases). The germline V and J ends were trimmed by 8 bases and 11 bases, with 27 bases remaining between them. Germline CDR1 reads SQVTM; CDR2 reads ANQGSEA. The CDR3 runs 14 residues. CDR3 loop: CSIPLGLSDRGAFF. The CDR3, as DNA: TGCAGCATACCGTTGGGCCTGAGTGACCGGGGGGCTTTCTTT.

This chain links TRBV5-1 with TRBJ2-7; 8 nucleotides match TRBD1. The CDR3 is 16 amino acids. CDR1 and CDR2 from the germline V gene are SGHRS and YFSETQ. V lost 4 bases to trimming and J lost 2 bases; unmatched junction nucleotides: 11. CDR3: CASSQLTGTGAYEQYF. The CDR3 nucleotides are TGCGCCAGCAGCCAACTCACCGGGACAGGAGCCTACGAGCAGTACTTC. Full variable domain (remainder filled in from reference TRBV5-1 and TRBJ2-7): KAGVTQTPRYLIKTRGQQVTLSCSPISGHRSVSWYQQTPGQGLQFLFEYFSETQRNKGNFPGRFSGRQFSNSRSEMNVSTLELGDSALYLCASSQLTGTGAYEQYFGPGTRLTVT.

V is TRBV4-3 and J is TRBJ1-2, with D hard to call. This CDR3 is 15 amino acids long. Looked up from germline, CDR1 is LGHNA and CDR2 is YSLEER. V lost 0 bases and J 8 bases, leaving 16 bases between the germline ends. CDR3 nucleotide sequence: TGCGCCAGCAGCCAAGACCCTTTGGATCGAAACGGCTACACCTTC. This gives the protein CASSQDPLDRNGYTF.

There are a few counts of this clonotype. V and J are TRBV20-1 and TRBJ1-1; D is undetermined. CDR1 is DFQATT, CDR2 SNEGSKA, per germline (reference sequence). V was cut by 1 base and J by 4 bases, with 10 bases left in between. CDR3 length equals 13 residues. The CDR3 protein is CSARGPRGTEAFF. The CDR3 region has the DNA TGCAGTGCTAGAGGACCTCGGGGCACTGAAGCTTTCTTT.

This clonotype was seen a handful of times. V usage is TRBV20-1 and J usage is TRBJ2-1; 10 bases fit TRBD2. CDR3 length: 14 residues. Germline V gene lookup returns CDR1 DFQATT and CDR2 SNEGSKA (reference sequence). Losses at the gene ends were 2 bases for V and 6 bases for J; bases not matched to a gene: 4. CDR3 sequence reads: CSARILAGLNEQFF. CDR3 nucleotide sequence: TGCAGTGCTAGAATACTAGCGGGGCTCAATGAGCAGTTCTTC.

The chain employs TRBV5-1 and TRBJ2-5; D is unclear. This CDR3 region has 12 residues. V shed 7 bases and J shed 5 bases, with 12 bases lying between them. Germline lookup yields CDR1 SGHRS and CDR2 YFSETQ. As DNA, the CDR3 is TGCGCCAGCGGCACGACTGACGAGACCCAGTACTTC. Translating gives CASGTTDETQYF.

The rearrangement links TRBV29-1 to TRBJ2-2, with D unclear. The CDR3 is made up of 11 amino acids. Trimming pared 3 bases from V and 5 bases from J, leaving 4 bases between. Germline loops: CDR1 SQVTM, CDR2 ANQGSEA. This CDR3 reads CSVEVTGELFF. The CDR3 DNA sequence: TGCAGCGTTGAGGTAACCGGGGAGCTGTTTTTT.

V gene TRBV6-1 combines with J gene TRBJ1-1, with TRBD1 as a possible D gene (5 bases). CDR3 length: 13 residues. CDR1 MNHNS and CDR2 SASEGT come from the germline V gene. Trimming took 5 bases from V and 5 from J, leaving 12 bases between them. The CDR3 is CASSLPGGTEAFF. The CDR3 region has the DNA TGTGCCAGCAGTCTCCCCGGGGGAACTGAAGCTTTCTTT.

The DNA for the CDR3 is TGTGCCAGCAGTCCCGCAGACAGGGGCGGCAATGAGCAGTTCTTC. Amino acids: CASSPADRGGNEQFF. The chain combines TRBV12-3 or TRBV12-4 with TRBJ2-1; 8 bases line up with TRBD1. This CDR3 is 15 amino acids long. Trimming cost V 5 bases and J 6 bases; bases outside gene matches: 9.

In this sample, this clonotype turned up a few times. The V call is TRBV20-1, the J call TRBJ2-7; 7 bases line up with TRBD2. Germline lookup yields CDR1 DFQATT and CDR2 SNEGSKA (reference sequence). The length of the CDR3 is 13 residues. V shed 1 base and J 6 bases; nucleotides not matched to a gene: 6. The CDR3 spells CSARVGPGGEQYF. In DNA form, the CDR3 reads TGCAGTGCTAGAGTCGGCCCGGGAGGCGAGCAGTACTTC.

The gene calls are TRBV15 and TRBJ2-5, with D tentatively TRBD1 (6 bases). The CDR3 is 14 amino acids. From germline, CDR1 is LNHNV and CDR2 YYDKDF (reference sequence). Trimming removed 3 bases at V and 4 bases at J, with 12 bases between. CDR3 loop: CATSSLTGIETQYF. The CDR3 DNA is TGTGCCACCAGCAGCCTCACAGGGATAGAGACCCAGTACTTC.

This clonotype was observed a few times. The V and J genes are TRBV7-9 and TRBJ2-3; D unclear. Trimming pared 5 bases from V and 5 bases from J, leaving 8 bases between. Germline CDR1 SEHNR, CDR2 FQNEAQ (reference sequence). The CDR3 length is 12 residues. CDR3 loop: CASSLPEDTQYF. The CDR3 nucleotides read TGTGCCAGCAGCCTCCCCGAAGATACGCAGTATTTT.

This sequence joins TRBV11-2 and TRBJ2-7; tentative D call: TRBD1 (5 bases). With 7 bases removed from V and 2 bases from J, the gap between germline ends came to 15 bases. Per the germline V gene, CDR1 is SGHAT and CDR2 is FQNNGV. This CDR3 has 14 amino acids. The CDR3 DNA reads as TGTGCCAGCACCTTCTACAGGCGAACCTACGAGCAGTACTTC. Translating gives CASTFYRRTYEQYF.

A few counts support this clonotype. The CDR3 DNA reads TGCAGTGCTAGTGAGGCGGGAGGAGCCTATGGCTACACCTTC. It specifies CSASEAGGAYGYTF. The chain couples TRBV20-1 to TRBJ1-2; D is unclear. The germline gives CDR1 DFQATT, CDR2 SNEGSKA (reference sequence). Between the trimmed V and J ends, which lost 3 bases and 4 bases, there was a span of 15 bases. There are 14 residues in the CDR3.

In its sample, this clonotype was seen a few times. The V and J genes are TRBV12-3 or TRBV12-4 and TRBJ1-4, with TRBD1 matching 7 bases. The CDR3 totals 15 residues. Trimming cost V 0 bases and J 5 bases; bases outside gene matches: 3. For the CDR3, the DNA is TGTGCCAGCAGTTTAGCGGGACAGAGAAATGAAAAACTGTTTTTT. Protein sequence: CASSLAGQRNEKLFF.

The gene calls are TRBV20-1 and TRBJ2-5; 11 bases agree with TRBD2. The CDR3 has 14 amino acids. Germline V gene sequence: CDR1 DFQATT, CDR2 SNEGSKA (reference sequence). DNA for the CDR3: TGCAGCAAAAGAGGGGGACTAGCGGACGAGACCCAGTACTTC. Amino acids: CSKRGGLADETQYF.

The J gene is TRBJ2-6, the V gene TRBV18, with unresolved D. The CDR3 is made up of 15 amino acids. V dropped 6 bases and J dropped 0 bases, with 9 bases sitting between them. Germline V CDR1 and CDR2: KGHSH, LQKENI. In nucleotides, the CDR3 is TGTGCCAGCTCGAAGGTGAGCTCTGGGGCCAACGTCCTGACTTTC. It yields the protein CASSKVSSGANVLTF.

This clonotype showed up just a few times. The J gene is TRBJ2-7, the V gene TRBV29-1, with 7 nucleotides matching TRBD2. CDR1 and CDR2 (germline): SQVTM, ANQGSEA. The length of the CDR3 is 15 residues. V lost 4 bases and J lost 4; bases outside the gene matches: 13. In nucleotides, the CDR3 is TGCAGCGTTGGAGGGCCGCGGGGAGGGACGTACGAGCAGTACTTC. This sequence encodes CSVGGPRGGTYEQYF.